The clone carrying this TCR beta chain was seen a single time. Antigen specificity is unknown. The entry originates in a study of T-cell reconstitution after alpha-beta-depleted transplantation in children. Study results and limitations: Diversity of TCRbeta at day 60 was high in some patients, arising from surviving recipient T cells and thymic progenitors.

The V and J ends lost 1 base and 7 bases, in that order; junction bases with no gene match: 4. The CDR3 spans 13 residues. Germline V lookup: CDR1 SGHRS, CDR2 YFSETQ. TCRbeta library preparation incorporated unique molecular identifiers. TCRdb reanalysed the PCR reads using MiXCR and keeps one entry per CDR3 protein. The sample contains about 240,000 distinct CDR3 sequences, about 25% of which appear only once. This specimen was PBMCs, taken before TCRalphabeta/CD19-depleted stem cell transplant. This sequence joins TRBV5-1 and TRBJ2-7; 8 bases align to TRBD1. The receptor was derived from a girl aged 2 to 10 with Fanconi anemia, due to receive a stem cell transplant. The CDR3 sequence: CASSLQGAAEQYF. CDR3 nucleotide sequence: TGCGCCAGCAGCTTGCAGGGGGCGGCAGAGCAGTACTTC.